A selection of T cell receptor beta chains follows, all from one sample in a study of early T cells in non-severe SARS-CoV-2 infection. TCRdb called the 5' RACE reads again in MiXCR, with one record for every CDR3 protein. The table includes about 88,000 distinct CDR3 sequences, about 15% detected once. Sequenced sample: whole blood. The receptors derive from an adult who was a healthcare worker with PCR-confirmed SARS-CoV-2 infection or an uninfected control (not recorded which). Both conserved end residues are part of each CDR3. Each record gives: V gene, J gene, CDR3 length, CDR3 protein.

V gene: TRBV25-1; J gene: TRBJ2-3; CDR3 length: 13; CDR3 protein: CASSTVSTDTQYF
V gene: TRBV28; J gene: TRBJ1-2; CDR3 length: 10; CDR3 protein: CASSQRLQAF
V gene: TRBV27; J gene: TRBJ2-7; CDR3 length: 13; CDR3 protein: CASSPPFHLGKYF
V gene: TRBV5-1; J gene: TRBJ2-3; CDR3 length: 15; CDR3 protein: CASSLGREGTDTQYF
V gene: TRBV5-4; J gene: TRBJ2-3; CDR3 length: 12; CDR3 protein: CASSSATDTQYF
V gene: TRBV5-1; J gene: TRBJ2-1; CDR3 length: 19; CDR3 protein: CASSLRTSGTTSSYNEQFF
V gene: TRBV20-1; J gene: TRBJ2-3; CDR3 length: 14; CDR3 protein: CSADKGGTGDTQYF
V gene: TRBV9; J gene: TRBJ2-1; CDR3 length: 15; CDR3 protein: CASSANLAGGNEQFF
V gene: TRBV2; J gene: TRBJ1-6; CDR3 length: 14; CDR3 protein: CASRGDSLNSPLHF
V gene: TRBV27; J gene: TRBJ1-1; CDR3 length: 9; CDR3 protein: CASRPGAFF
V gene: TRBV3-1; J gene: TRBJ2-5; CDR3 length: 13; CDR3 protein: CASSPTPQETQYF
V gene: TRBV4-1; J gene: TRBJ2-2; CDR3 length: 17; CDR3 protein: CASSQVLVQGHTGELFF
V gene: TRBV28; J gene: TRBJ2-7; CDR3 length: 15; CDR3 protein: CASIPSETGAHEQYF
V gene: TRBV4-1; J gene: TRBJ2-3; CDR3 length: 13; CDR3 protein: CASSQEAGDTQYF
V gene: TRBV2; J gene: TRBJ1-1; CDR3 length: 15; CDR3 protein: CASSDEWQGRTEAFF
V gene: TRBV20-1; J gene: TRBJ2-1; CDR3 length: 14; CDR3 protein: CSVSTEAASNEQFF
V gene: TRBV20-1; J gene: TRBJ2-1; CDR3 length: 14; CDR3 protein: CSARTLAGVNEQFF
V gene: TRBV9; J gene: TRBJ1-4; CDR3 length: 14; CDR3 protein: CASSVQGADEKLFF
V gene: TRBV5-1; J gene: TRBJ2-3; CDR3 length: 15; CDR3 protein: CASSLALRGADTQYF
V gene: TRBV27; J gene: TRBJ2-7; CDR3 length: 13; CDR3 protein: CASSTLNLYEQYF
V gene: TRBV28; J gene: TRBJ2-3; CDR3 length: 14; CDR3 protein: CASTPDRGTDTQYF
V gene: TRBV28; J gene: TRBJ2-4; CDR3 length: 8; CDR3 protein: CGQHIQYF
V gene: TRBV10-1; J gene: TRBJ2-5; CDR3 length: 16; CDR3 protein: CARGGTVRIQQETQYF
V gene: TRBV5-1; J gene: TRBJ2-7; CDR3 length: 14; CDR3 protein: CASSYHSENYEQYF
V gene: TRBV29-1; J gene: TRBJ2-7; CDR3 length: 13; CDR3 protein: CSVDGPVTGEQYF
V gene: TRBV28; J gene: TRBJ2-1; CDR3 length: 13; CDR3 protein: CASSLLGEYEQFF
V gene: TRBV2; J gene: TRBJ1-6; CDR3 length: 12; CDR3 protein: CAGGTGKSPLHF